This T cell receptor beta chain was sequenced in a study of blood T cell repertoires in COVID-19. Across the whole study: COVID-19 samples, acute and convalescent, were from the United States, Italy and Spain. In each case, the material was cDNA or gDNA derived from T cells, B-cell-depleted T cells, or PBMCs.

Per the original methods: Reference gene primers were amplified, and this amplification served to estimate nucleated cell counts. Sequencing used immunoSEQ multiplex PCR; TCRdb keeps in-frame clones, though not all of them. Clone size and the V and J calls come from that table; the DNA yielded D and trimming. The table includes around 78,000 clones, roughly 86% detected once. The CDR3 extends over 14 amino acids. Germline V gene data show CDR1 as SEHNR and CDR2 as FQNEAQ (reference sequence). V lost 3 bases, J lost 7 bases, and 16 bases lay in between. This sequence originates from a woman aged 60-70 years with acute or convalescent COVID-19. The sequenced sample was peripheral blood. The chain joins TRBV7-9 to TRBJ2-7; TRBD1 might be the D (5 bases). DNA of the CDR3: TGTGCCAGCAGCTTTGGACACGACCCCTGGGAGCAGTACTTC. This gives the protein CASSFGHDPWEQYF.